This T cell receptor beta chain comes out of a study of CD8+ T cells in alopecia areata. Overall study: Treated patients took oral tofacitinib at 5 to 10 mg twice daily. Points from the study as a whole: Significant decreases in scalp clonality and expanded CD8+ clones followed tofacitinib treatment.

Concerning this clone itself: Antigen specificity is unknown.

V was pared by 1 base and J by 1 base, with 12 bases between. The CDR3 runs 16 residues. Germline V gene sequence: CDR1 SGHTA, CDR2 FQGNSA. Noted treatment: oral pan-JAK inhibitor, 5-10 mg twice daily. Sorting of PBMCs yielded the CD4+ and CD8+ T cells. Sequencing used cDNA as its template, made by extracting RNA and reverse transcribing it. The repertoire was sequenced with immunoSEQ multiplex PCR; TCRdb's copy has only in-frame clones and lacks some. In the table there are under 150,000 clones, around 54% of which are singletons. V is TRBV7-2 and J is TRBJ2-3, with no clear D. The sample was CD4+ T cells sorted from blood, taken at week 24, from a patient treated with tofacitinib. This sequence originates from a human donor with alopecia areata. CDR3 protein: CASSLGTRRGTDTQYF. In DNA, the CDR3 is TGTGCCAGCAGCTTAGGGACCCGAAGAGGCACAGATACGCAGTATTTT.